One and the same sample provided the 23 T cell receptor beta chains below, sequenced in a study of T cell responses to AZD1222 COVID-19 vaccine. Sequencing used immunoSEQ multiplex PCR; TCRdb keeps in-frame clones, though not all of them. The sample holds around 120,000 clones, about 90% seen once. The source was peripheral blood, collected on day 0 of AZD1222 vaccination. These receptors were obtained from an adult in good health.

The sample holds one count of this clone. V usage is TRBV5-1 and J usage is TRBJ1-6; 9 positions agree with TRBD1. This CDR3 spans 14 amino acids. Trimming at V came to 10 bases and at J to 9 bases, leaving 11 bases not matched to a gene. Germline CDR1 SGHRS, CDR2 YFSETQ. The CDR3 reads CASQEGQGFSPLHF. The CDR3 nucleotides are TGCGCCTCCCAAGAGGGACAGGGATTTTCACCCCTCCACTTT.

The CDR3 nucleotides read TGTGCCTGGAGTGTACGGGGACTAGCGGGAGTCACTGAGCAGTTCTTC. It specifies CAWSVRGLAGVTEQFF. V usage is TRBV30 and J usage is TRBJ2-1, with TRBD2 matching over 14 bases. Trimming at V came to 0 bases and at J to 9 bases, leaving 7 bases not matched to a gene. The CDR3 has 16 residues. CDR1 GTSNPN and CDR2 SVGIG come from the germline V gene (reference sequence).

The chain combines TRBV4-1 with TRBJ2-2, with a possible D match to TRBD1 (6 bases). This CDR3 region has 16 residues. Germline lookup yields CDR1 MGHRA and CDR2 YSYEKL. Trimming cost V 4 bases and J 5 bases, with 17 bases left between them. In DNA, the CDR3 is TGCGCCAGCAGCCCATGGACAGCGCCAGGGACCGGGGAGCTGTTTTTT. Encoded protein: CASSPWTAPGTGELFF.

This clone was recorded a few times. This chain connects TRBV4-2 to TRBJ2-7, with 11 bases that match TRBD2. Germline CDR1 is LGHNA and CDR2 is YNFKEQ. Trimming cost V 4 bases and J 2 bases; bases outside gene matches: 4. This CDR3 is built from 15 residues. The CDR3, as DNA: TGTGCCAGCAGCCTGGGACTAGCGGAGACCTACGAGCAGTACTTC. Its protein is CASSLGLAETYEQYF.

This clone qualifies as medium-sized. V gene TRBV6-5 combines with J gene TRBJ2-7; 12 positions match TRBD2. Looked up from germline, CDR1 is MNHEY and CDR2 is SVGAGI. The CDR3 runs 15 residues. The J segment lost 4 bases and the V segment lost 8 bases, leaving 9 bases of the junction unmatched. The CDR3 nucleotides are TGTGCCAGCCAGAAGACTAGCGGGAGTGGGTACGAGCAGTACTTC. Protein: CASQKTSGSGYEQYF.

The J gene is TRBJ1-2, the V gene TRBV19; D ambiguous. Per germline, CDR1 LNHDA and CDR2 SQIVND (reference sequence). The CDR3 is 14 amino acids. Trimming left V 7 bases short and J 3 bases short, with 15 bases between. CDR3 sequence: CASTGGPGHYGYTF. The DNA for the CDR3 is TGTGCCAGTACCGGTGGACCGGGCCACTATGGCTACACCTTC. Full variable domain (missing parts from reference TRBV19 and TRBJ1-2): DGGITQSPKYLFRKEGQNVTLSCEQNLNHDAMYWYRQDPGQGLRLIYYSQIVNDFQKGDIAEGYSVSREKKESFPLTVTSAQKNPTAFYLCASTGGPGHYGYTFGSGTRLTVV.

The chain is built from TRBV19 and TRBJ2-7; 9 nucleotides match TRBD1. Germline CDR1 LNHDA, CDR2 SQIVND (reference sequence). The length of the CDR3 is 16 residues. With 2 bases clipped from V and 4 bases from J, the junction kept 9 bases outside the gene matches. The CDR3, as DNA: TGTGCCAGTAGTATAAGTTTGGGGACAGGGAATTACGAGCAGTACTTC. Translating it yields CASSISLGTGNYEQYF.

The J gene is TRBJ1-1, the V gene TRBV2; 7 nucleotides align to TRBD1. Germline V gene sequence: CDR1 SNHLY, CDR2 FYNNEI. J gave up 0 bases and V 4 bases, and 5 bases lay outside the gene matches. The CDR3 is made up of 15 amino acids. CDR3 loop: CASSGQGIVNTEAFF. CDR3 coding DNA: TGTGCCAGCAGTGGACAGGGTATAGTGAACACTGAAGCTTTCTTT.

The chain employs TRBV4-1 and TRBJ2-7, with a weak D call TRBD1 (5 bases). Trimming took off 0 bases at V and 4 bases at J, with 13 bases between the two ends. CDR1 is MGHRA and CDR2 is YSYEKL in the germline V gene. There are 15 residues in the CDR3. CDR3: CASSQDAQGRYEQYF. Written as DNA, the CDR3 is TGCGCCAGCAGCCAAGATGCTCAGGGAAGGTACGAGCAGTACTTC.

This chain joins TRBV10-3 and TRBJ1-1; weak D call: TRBD1 (5 bases). The CDR3 is made up of 19 amino acids. V lost 5 bases and J 0 bases, leaving 25 bases between the germline ends. Germline loops: CDR1 ENHRY, CDR2 SYGVKD. The CDR3 sequence is CAISQGRGFGGSMNTEAFF. CDR3 DNA sequence: TGTGCCATCAGTCAAGGTCGGGGGTTCGGAGGATCCATGAACACTGAAGCTTTCTTT.

Turning to this clone: Relative to the germline gene, one junction end is altered; a read error may explain this. CDR3: CASSHQAGGVNTGELFF. The DNA of the CDR3 is TGTGCTAGCAGCCACCAGGCTGGCGGAGTGAACACCGGGGAGCTGTTTTTT. This chain joins TRBV7-7 and TRBJ2-2; D unclear. The CDR3 covers 17 residues. Germline lookup yields CDR1 SSHAT and CDR2 FNYEAQ (reference sequence).

The J gene is TRBJ2-3, the V gene TRBV7-3; D is unresolved. The germline CDR1 and CDR2 sequences are SGHTA and FQGTGA. The CDR3 totals 15 residues. Trimming removed 3 bases from V and 2 bases from J, with 12 bases in between. The CDR3 DNA is TGTGCCAGCAGCTTGATGGCAGGCGCCACAGATACGCAGTATTTT. Protein sequence: CASSLMAGATDTQYF.

The chain employs TRBV18 and TRBJ1-6; D gene unclear. The CDR3 runs to 16 residues. Looked up from germline, CDR1 is KGHSH and CDR2 is LQKENI. V lost 2 bases to trimming and J lost 5 bases, with 13 bases between them. Here the CDR3 reads CASSPIWQADNSPLHF. CDR3 sequence (DNA): TGTGCCAGCTCACCAATTTGGCAGGCCGATAATTCACCCCTCCACTTT.

This rearrangement joins TRBV7-9 to TRBJ1-5; D is undetermined. Trimming took 6 bases from V and 5 from J, leaving 8 bases between them. The CDR3 covers 12 residues. In germline, CDR1 is SEHNR, CDR2 FQNEAQ (reference sequence). The CDR3 coding sequence is TGTGCCAGCAGGTCCGCGGATCAGCCCCAGCATTTT. Its translation is CASRSADQPQHF.

This chain links TRBV25-1 with TRBJ2-1; weak D call: TRBD1 (6 bases). The CDR3 is 14 residues long. Trimming removed 6 bases from V and 12 bases from J, with 21 bases in between. Germline CDR1 reads MGHDK; CDR2 reads SYGVNS. The CDR3 DNA follows: TGTGCCAGCAGCCTAGGTTGGGTCGAGACAGGGCAGTTCTTC. Translation gives CASSLGWVETGQFF.

CDR3 sequence reads: CASSPYGLWRPTHTDTQYF. Written as DNA, the CDR3 is TGTGCCAGCAGCCCGTATGGCTTATGGAGGCCCACACACACAGATACGCAGTATTTT. The gene calls are TRBV3-1 (or the pseudogene TRBV3-2) and TRBJ2-3, with D possibly being TRBD2 (5 bases). With 4 bases removed from V and 2 bases from J, the gap between germline ends came to 25 bases. CDR1 and CDR2 (germline): LGHDT, YNNKEL (reference sequence). The CDR3 runs to 19 residues.

The chain couples TRBV28 to TRBJ1-1, with unresolved D. The germline V gene encodes CDR1 MDHEN and CDR2 SYDVKM. V lost 4 bases and J 8 bases, leaving 11 bases between the germline ends. This CDR3 is built from 12 residues. The CDR3: CASSSLVGEAFF. The CDR3 DNA reads as TGTGCCAGCAGTTCCCTTGTCGGGGAAGCTTTCTTT.

CDR3 sequence reads: CATTRGTHYNEQFF. The CDR3 bases are TGTGCCACCACAAGGGGGACACACTACAATGAGCAGTTCTTC. The J gene is TRBJ2-1, the V gene TRBV6-5, with a possible D match to TRBD1 (6 bases). V was shortened by 10 bases and J by 3 bases, with 16 bases between the two germline ends. This CDR3 is built from 14 residues. The germline CDR1 and CDR2 sequences are MNHEY and SVGAGI.

CDR3: CASSVGGWGDSPLHF. In DNA, the CDR3 is TGTGCCAGCAGCGTAGGGGGCTGGGGGGATTCACCCCTCCACTTT. The V and J genes are TRBV9 and TRBJ1-6; D might be TRBD1 (5 bases). V was pared by 0 bases and J by 8 bases, with 12 bases between. CDR3 length: 15 residues. CDR1 and CDR2 (germline): SGDLS, YYNGEE.

The chain is built from TRBV7-6 and TRBJ2-5; 8 bases map to TRBD2. Germline V gene data show CDR1 as SGHVS and CDR2 as FNYEAQ. The length of the CDR3 is 17 residues. J was trimmed by 9 bases and V by 0 bases; bases with no gene match: 15. CDR3 amino acids: CASSLAGASGPQGAQYF. The DNA of the CDR3 is TGTGCCAGCAGCTTAGCCGGGGCTAGCGGGCCCCAGGGCGCCCAGTACTTC.

This clone was recorded once. The rearrangement links TRBV5-1 to TRBJ2-7; D not resolved. V lost 2 bases, J lost 3 bases, and 6 bases lay in between. Germline values: CDR1 SGHRS, CDR2 YFSETQ. The length of the CDR3 is 12 residues. The CDR3 sequence: CASSLLNYEQYF. The CDR3 nucleotides read TGCGCCAGCAGCTTATTAAACTACGAGCAGTACTTC. Full variable domain (outside the CDR3, taken from reference TRBV5-1 and TRBJ2-7): KAGVTQTPRYLIKTRGQQVTLSCSPISGHRSVSWYQQTPGQGLQFLFEYFSETQRNKGNFPGRFSGRQFSNSRSEMNVSTLELGDSALYLCASSLLNYEQYFGPGTRLTVT.

This chain links TRBV6-1 with TRBJ2-7; D gene uncertain. V lost 10 bases, J lost 0 bases, and 7 bases lay in between. This CDR3 has 11 amino acids. Germline CDR1 and CDR2: MNHNS and SASEGT. This CDR3 is CATGSSYEQYF. CDR3 DNA sequence: TGTGCCACCGGAAGCTCCTACGAGCAGTACTTC.

This rearrangement joins TRBV9 to TRBJ2-5, with 13 bases that match TRBD2. Losses at the gene ends were 2 bases for V and 6 bases for J; bases not matched to a gene: 10. The CDR3 has 17 residues. Germline V gene lookup returns CDR1 SGDLS and CDR2 YYNGEE. CDR3 sequence: CASSVGVLAGGLKTQYF. CDR3 nucleotide sequence: TGTGCCAGCAGCGTGGGGGTACTAGCGGGAGGGTTGAAGACCCAGTACTTC.